The sequence of this T cell receptor (beta chain) was determined in a study of T cell changes during pregnancy in multiple sclerosis. This CDR3 spans 18 amino acids. Germline V lookup: CDR1 MNHNS, CDR2 SASEGT. The junction had 9 bases not matched to a gene; V was cut back by 2 bases and J by 0 bases. Profiled with immunoSEQ multiplex PCR; TCRdb holds only in-frame clones, not every one. The table records tens of thousands of clones, around 90% of them present only once. This clone was seen only once. The clonotype originates from a female donor in good health, enrolled as a control in a pregnancy study. The input for sequencing was peripheral blood, taken after pregnancy. V gene TRBV6-1 combines with J gene TRBJ2-5, with 10 positions matching TRBD1. The CDR3: CASSEWRDRGLYQETQYF. In DNA, the CDR3 is TGTGCCAGCAGTGAATGGCGAGACAGGGGGCTGTACCAAGAGACCCAGTACTTC.